The rows below give T cell receptor beta chains drawn from one sample of a study of blood T cells in healthy people across ages. TCRdb fed the 5' RACE reads into MiXCR, producing one record per CDR3 protein. The sample gives roughly 1,500,000 distinct CDR3 sequences, around two fifths of which show up once; roughly 8.2% is in the top ten. The sequencing sample was made of blood. The receptors derive from a woman aged 18-35 years in good health. The CDR3 runs from the conserved cysteine through the conserved F or W. The order of the fields is J gene, V gene, D gene, clone size, CDR3 DNA, CDR3 protein. The D gene is left open where the match is weak. Clone size is given for some rows only: seen once, a few or many times, or a class if the clone is expanded.

J: TRBJ2-5; V: TRBV7-9; D: NA; size: few; DNA: TGTGCCAGCAGCTTAGGACTAGGGGGGCAGTACTTC; CDR3: CASSLGLGGQYF
J: TRBJ2-7; V: TRBV2; D: TRBD1; size: few; DNA: TGTGCCAGCAGCTCCCGGGACAGCCCCTACGAGCAGTACTTC; CDR3: CASSSRDSPYEQYF
J: TRBJ2-1; V: TRBV20-1; D: TRBD1; size: few; DNA: TGCAGTGCGCCACCGGGACAGGGGATCTACAATGAGCAGTTCTTC; CDR3: CSAPPGQGIYNEQFF
J: TRBJ2-3; V: TRBV6-6; D: NA; size: few; DNA: TGTGCCAGCAGCTATAGATCGGATACGCAGTATTTT; CDR3: CASSYRSDTQYF
J: TRBJ2-7; V: TRBV12-3/TRBV12-4; D: TRBD2; size: few; DNA: TGTGCCAGCAGTCCCCCCTCCCTAGCGGGAGGGATCTCCTACGAGCAGTACTTC; CDR3: CASSPPSLAGGISYEQYF
J: TRBJ2-2; V: TRBV7-9; D: TRBD2; size: NA; DNA: TGTGCCAGCAGCCCTCATCCGGGACTAGCGGGAGAGGGAACAACCGGGGAGCTGTTTTTT; CDR3: CASSPHPGLAGEGTTGELFF
J: TRBJ2-7; V: TRBV25-1; D: NA; size: NA; DNA: TGTGCCAGCAGTGACGGGGATTCAGAGTACGAGCAGTACTTC; CDR3: CASSDGDSEYEQYF
J: TRBJ2-4; V: TRBV28; D: TRBD1; size: few; DNA: TGTGCCAGCAGACCCCCGGGACAGGGGTATACAAACATTCAGTACTTC; CDR3: CASRPPGQGYTNIQYF
J: TRBJ2-2; V: TRBV6-2/TRBV6-3; D: NA; size: NA; DNA: TGTGCCAGCACCATTGCCACCGGGACATCCGGGGAGCTGTTTTTT; CDR3: CASTIATGTSGELFF
J: TRBJ2-7; V: TRBV6-5; D: TRBD2; size: NA; DNA: TGTGCCAGCGGACGGCGGGGGGCCTACAATGAGCAGTACTTC; CDR3: CASGRRGAYNEQYF
J: TRBJ2-7; V: TRBV11-2; D: TRBD2; size: once; DNA: TGTGCCAGCAGCTTTGGGGAGGGACGCTCCTACGAGCAGTACTTC; CDR3: CASSFGEGRSYEQYF
J: TRBJ2-3; V: TRBV20-1; D: NA; size: few; DNA: TGCAGTGCTAGAGATCTCGAGCCAAATCCACGACTGTCCCTCAGACCAGATACGCAGTATTTT; CDR3: CSARDLEPNPRLSLRPDTQYF
J: TRBJ2-5; V: TRBV10-3; D: NA; size: NA; DNA: TGTGCCATCAGTGAGCGGGATGCCCGGCAGACCCAGTACTTC; CDR3: CAISERDARQTQYF
J: TRBJ2-5; V: TRBV6-6; D: NA; size: few; DNA: TGTGCCAGCACTCAATCGGCTCAGGAGACCCAGTACTTC; CDR3: CASTQSAQETQYF
J: TRBJ2-1; V: TRBV6-6; D: NA; size: few; DNA: TGTGCCAGCGGGACTTTCAATGAGCAGTTCTTC; CDR3: CASGTFNEQFF
J: TRBJ1-5; V: TRBV27; D: NA; size: NA; DNA: TGTGCCAGCAGTACCCGAGGCAATCAGCCCCAGCATTTT; CDR3: CASSTRGNQPQHF
J: TRBJ2-3; V: TRBV7-8; D: NA; size: once; DNA: TGTGCCAGCAAGCACCTAGGGGACACCAGCACAGATACGCAGTATTTT; CDR3: CASKHLGDTSTDTQYF
J: TRBJ2-2; V: TRBV20-1; D: TRBD2; size: many; DNA: TGCAGTGCATCAAGCGGGAGCGGGACCGGGGAGCTGTTTTTT; CDR3: CSASSGSGTGELFF
J: TRBJ2-1; V: TRBV29-1; D: NA; size: NA; DNA: TGCAGCGCCCGAAAGTTATACTACAATGAGCAGTTCTTC; CDR3: CSARKLYYNEQFF
J: TRBJ2-4; V: TRBV3-1; D: TRBD2; size: NA; DNA: TGTGCCAGCACCCGGTGGGCTAGCGGGAGGGTTCTAGCCAAAAACATTCAGTACTTC; CDR3: CASTRWASGRVLAKNIQYF
J: TRBJ1-1; V: TRBV2; D: NA; size: few; DNA: TGTGCCAGCGCTCAGGGGTCGGGGAACACTGAAGCTTTCTTT; CDR3: CASAQGSGNTEAFF
J: TRBJ2-7; V: TRBV6-5; D: NA; size: NA; DNA: TGTGCCAGCAGTTATGGGACTCCTAGCTCCTACGAGCAGTACTTC; CDR3: CASSYGTPSSYEQYF
J: TRBJ2-5; V: TRBV30; D: NA; size: NA; DNA: TGTGCCTGGAGTGATTTCTTTGTTGGACGAAACTATGAGCAGTACTTC; CDR3: CAWSDFFVGRNYEQYF
J: TRBJ2-1; V: TRBV7-3; D: NA; size: NA; DNA: TGTGTCAGCAGCTTCGGGACTCTCCATGAGCAGTTCTTC; CDR3: CVSSFGTLHEQFF
J: TRBJ2-3; V: TRBV11-2; D: TRBD2; size: NA; DNA: TGTGCCAGCGGACCGGGACTATCCACAGATACGCAGTATTTT; CDR3: CASGPGLSTDTQYF
J: TRBJ1-6; V: TRBV10-3; D: NA; size: NA; DNA: TGTGCCATCAGAAAATCTAATTCACCCCTCCACTTT; CDR3: CAIRKSNSPLHF
J: TRBJ2-1; V: TRBV7-8; D: NA; size: few; DNA: TGTGCCAGCATCTCGGGGTACAATGAGCAGTTCTTC; CDR3: CASISGYNEQFF
J: TRBJ2-1; V: TRBV6-1; D: NA; size: few; DNA: TGTGCCAGCAGCGGACTGCTTCACGACAATGAGCAGTTCTTC; CDR3: CASSGLLHDNEQFF
J: TRBJ2-1; V: TRBV7-2; D: NA; size: NA; DNA: TGTGCCAGCAGCGAAACGCGGCGGGAGCAGTTCTTC; CDR3: CASSETRREQFF
J: TRBJ2-5; V: TRBV7-8; D: NA; size: NA; DNA: TGTGCCAGCAGCTTTATCGCATACGAGCGGTACTTC; CDR3: CASSFIAYERYF
J: TRBJ2-1; V: TRBV28; D: NA; size: NA; DNA: TGTGCCAGCATCGGCAGGGGGGGGGGACTCAGGGAGCAGTTCTTC; CDR3: CASIGRGGGLREQFF
J: TRBJ2-1; V: TRBV6-1; D: NA; size: NA; DNA: TGTGCCAGCAGGGGTAGAAGTGGGGGGAGCTCCTACAATGAGCAGTTCTTC; CDR3: CASRGRSGGSSYNEQFF
J: TRBJ2-2; V: TRBV5-1; D: TRBD1; size: NA; DNA: TGCGCCAGCAGCCCGTCCGGAGGGACAGGGGCGAACACCGGGGAGCTGTTTTTT; CDR3: CASSPSGGTGANTGELFF